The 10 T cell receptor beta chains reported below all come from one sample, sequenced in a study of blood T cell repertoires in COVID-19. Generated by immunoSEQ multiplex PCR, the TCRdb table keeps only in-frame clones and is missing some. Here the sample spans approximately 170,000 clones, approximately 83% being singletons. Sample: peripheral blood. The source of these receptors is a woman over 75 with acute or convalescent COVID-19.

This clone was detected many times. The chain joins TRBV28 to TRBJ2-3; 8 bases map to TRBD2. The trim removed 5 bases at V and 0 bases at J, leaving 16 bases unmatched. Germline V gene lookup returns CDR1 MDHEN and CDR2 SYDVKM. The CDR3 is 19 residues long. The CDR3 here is CASSLVSGGRYSSTDTQYF. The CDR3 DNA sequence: TGTGCCAGCAGTCTTGTAAGCGGGGGCCGATACTCTAGCACAGATACGCAGTATTTT.

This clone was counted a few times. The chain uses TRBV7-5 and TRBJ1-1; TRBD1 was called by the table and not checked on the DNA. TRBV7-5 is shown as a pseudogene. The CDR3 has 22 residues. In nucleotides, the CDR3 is TGTGCCAGAACCCCGGGACAGGGGGCGTTTAGAAGTTCGGCCCCTATGAACACTGAAGCTTTCTTT. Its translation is CARTPGQGAFRSSAPMNTEAFF.

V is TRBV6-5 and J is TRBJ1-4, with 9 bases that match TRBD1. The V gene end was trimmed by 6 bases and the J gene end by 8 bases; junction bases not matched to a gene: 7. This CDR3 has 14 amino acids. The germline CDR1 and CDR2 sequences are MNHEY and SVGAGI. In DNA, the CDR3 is TGTGCCAGCAGGGACAGGGGTTTTGCGGAAAAACTGTTTTTT. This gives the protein CASRDRGFAEKLFF.

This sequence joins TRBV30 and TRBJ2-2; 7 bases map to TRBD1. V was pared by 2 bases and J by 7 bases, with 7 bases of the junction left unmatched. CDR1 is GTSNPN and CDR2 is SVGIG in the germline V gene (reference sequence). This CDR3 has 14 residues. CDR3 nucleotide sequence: TGTGCCTGGAGTAAGGGACAGATTTTCGGGGAGCTGTTTTTT. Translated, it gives CAWSKGQIFGELFF.

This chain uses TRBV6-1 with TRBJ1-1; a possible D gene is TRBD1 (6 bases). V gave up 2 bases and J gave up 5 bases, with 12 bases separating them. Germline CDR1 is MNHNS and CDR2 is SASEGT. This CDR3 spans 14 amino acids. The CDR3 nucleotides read TGTGCCAGCAGTGAAACCAGAGGGGGAACTGAAGCTTTCTTT. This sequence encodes CASSETRGGTEAFF.

The CDR3 is CASGRGTEAFF. Written as DNA, the CDR3 is TGTGCCAGCGGTAGAGGCACTGAAGCTTTCTTT. This chain uses TRBV25-1 with TRBJ1-1; no reliable D call. The CDR3 contains 11 residues. The V and J ends lost 8 bases and 4 bases respectively, with 8 bases between them. Germline V gives CDR1 MGHDK, CDR2 SYGVNS.

The CDR3 bases are TGTGCCAGCAGCTTACGGACAGGGGCGAACACTGAAGCTTTCTTT. It is translated as CASSLRTGANTEAFF. The rearrangement links TRBV11-1 to TRBJ1-1; the match to TRBD1 covers 9 bases. Per the germline V gene, CDR1 is SGHAT and CDR2 is FQDESV (reference sequence). With 2 bases clipped from V and 1 base from J, the junction kept 2 bases outside the gene matches. This CDR3 region has 15 residues.

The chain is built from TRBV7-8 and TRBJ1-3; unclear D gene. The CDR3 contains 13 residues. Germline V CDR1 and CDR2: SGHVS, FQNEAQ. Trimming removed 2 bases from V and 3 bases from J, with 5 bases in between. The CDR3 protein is CASSLSRGNTIYF. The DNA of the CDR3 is TGTGCCAGCAGCTTAAGCCGTGGAAACACCATATATTTT.

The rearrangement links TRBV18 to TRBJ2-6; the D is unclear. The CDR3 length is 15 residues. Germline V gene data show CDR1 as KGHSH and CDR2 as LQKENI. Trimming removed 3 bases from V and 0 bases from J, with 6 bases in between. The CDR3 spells CASSPRVSGANVLTF. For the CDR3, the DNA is TGTGCCAGCTCACCTCGAGTCTCTGGGGCCAACGTCCTGACTTTC.

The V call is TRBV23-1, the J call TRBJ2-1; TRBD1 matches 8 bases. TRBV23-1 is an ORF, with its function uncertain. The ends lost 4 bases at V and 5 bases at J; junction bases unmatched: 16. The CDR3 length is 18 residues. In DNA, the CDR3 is TGCGCCAGCAGTCTTCCCCGGACAGGGCCAGCCCCTAACAATGAGCAGTTCTTC. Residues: CASSLPRTGPAPNNEQFF.